Given below is one T cell receptor (beta chain) in context. It has no known antigen specificity. No qualities accompany the bases; no much larger clone lies one base away. The method behind the library was the immunoSEQ multiplex PCR assay. For the multiplex PCR, a mixture combining 60 forward primers for TCR Vbeta segments and 13 reverse primers for TCR Jbeta segments was used. The CDR3 region of rearranged TCR beta genes was amplified from genomic DNA with a multiplex PCR assay. The amplified TCR beta libraries were sequenced on the Illumina HiSeq System as 87-base-pair reads. As for the authors' bioinformatics: A later analysis tallied 70 million to 100 million unique TCR beta chains across the approximately 670 repertoires, and 10 million to 11 million of those chains were shared by two or more donors. Raw reads were error-corrected and collapsed into unique sequences with a nearest-neighbor algorithm that merged closely related sequences to remove PCR and sequencing errors. V, D and J gene segments were assigned by aligning CDR3 sequences to IMGT reference sequences. For a sequence to be retained, at least a six-nucleotide match to both a V gene segment and a J gene segment was required. A rearrangement counted as productive if the CDR3 had no stop codons and remained in frame with V and J, and every other rearrangement counted as non-productive. CDR3 was defined by IMGT convention, running from the second conserved V-encoded cysteine to the conserved J-encoded phenylalanine. Sequences without an unambiguous match to a single V gene segment were excluded from the earlier analysis of several hundred of the donors. An earlier analysis of 550 to 650 of the donors classified V segments as functional when productive rearrangements were above 56.7% and as segregating when the standard deviation between donors was above 5%. To diagnose cytomegalovirus status from the catalog of TCR beta chain sequences, a statistical classification framework was built. In a later analysis, TCR nucleotide sequences were compared against IMGT/GENE-DB human TR gene sequences so that V and J genes could be assigned. A later analysis assigned CDR3 sequences and most-parsimonious VDJ recombination scenarios with the TCRdist pipeline. In a later analysis, each TCR beta chain was defined by its CDR3 amino acid sequence together with its V-gene family, and reads without a unique V-gene family were excluded. A later analysis removed 500 to 600 highly shared, low-generation-probability nucleotide sequences to deal with suspected cross-contamination and a sequencing artifact. For each public chain, a later analysis derived a clonal expansion index from normalized ranks of inferred template counts within each repertoire. In a later analysis, generation probabilities were computed with a VDJ recombination model fitted to out-of-frame rearrangements, and the resulting probabilities were checked against IGoR. Hypergeometric tests were used in a later analysis to score TCR-TCR, TCR-HLA and TCR-CMV co-occurrence, with a repertoire-size bias correction applied to the TCR pairs. A later analysis estimated false discovery rates by permuting HLA or CMV assignments 20 times. A later analysis grouped co-occurring TCRs with DBSCAN, adding TCRdist sequence similarity when clustering within HLA-allele-positive subsets. Repertoires with fewer than 30,000 or more than 120,000 public chains were left out of co-occurrence clustering, as were roughly five repertoires with anomalous nucleotide sharing. The clones in this table, taken by TCRdb from immuneACCESS, are in-frame only. Not every clone is retained; where verified, under half of the shortfall comes from an unresolved V gene, and the cause of the rest is unknown. D and trimming were read from the DNA, whereas the V and J calls and clone size are those reported in that table. The sample includes under 200,000 clones, with about 71% observed a single time. Clones ranked in the top ten supply approximately 1.5% of the sample.

This sample was included in a study of cytomegalovirus exposure and HLA in healthy donors (dated by TCRdb to the late 2010s). Describing the broader study: An earlier analysis of 550 to 700 of the donors reported 250 to 300 Gb of sequence data and 100 million to 130 million unique TCR beta sequences from about 180 million T cells. Across under 500 genotyped donors of the cohort, an average of approximately 200,000 unique TCR beta nucleotide sequences per donor were sequenced, and 15% to 20% of those sequences were non-productive. Because of strong linkage in the cohort, roughly five DR-DQ haplotypes were treated as single units for association and clustering. An earlier analysis of 587 of the donors used high-throughput TCR beta sequencing to judge whether each TCR beta V gene segment behaved as functional or pseudogenic. In a later genetic analysis, genome-wide SNP genotypes for 398 of the 666 donors were used, and that subset was treated as a discovery cohort. Of the 300 to 500 genotyped donors, 81% were placed in the genetic ancestry cluster associated with self-reported Caucasian donors. Alongside the repertoire data, information on donor age, sex, ethnicity and CMV serostatus was compiled. A later analysis re-examined previously published TCR beta repertoires from about 670 donors and added high-resolution HLA genotyping to investigate patterns of TCR occurrence. The number of typed donors differed by locus: about 629-640 for A, B, C, DRB1 and DQB1; 500 to 550 for DQA1; 606 for DPA1; and roughly 490 for DPB1. The aim of the study was to test whether cataloging public T cell receptors could identify signatures of past pathogen exposure. Roughly 300 gigabases of sequencing data and approximately 92 million unique TCR sequences made up an early release that covered about 640 HLA-typed donors. A separate validation cohort of more than 100 different subjects was used in addition to the roughly 670-subject first cohort. HLA typing covered class I and class II loci at four-digit resolution. All discovery cohort repertoires had been generated using a single sequencing platform. The study combined high-throughput TCR immunosequencing, statistical association of individual TCRs with disease status, and machine learning to predict cytomegalovirus infection status. The study used immunosequencing to profile the T cell repertoires of hundreds of subjects and linked those repertoires to cytomegalovirus serostatus. Rather than drawing on any new phenotypic data, the later analysis identified candidate immune exposures from TCR beta sequences and the way those sequences occurred across donors.

The paper's findings and limits, for the study overall: In a later analysis, most CMV-associated TCR beta chains were found to appear HLA-restricted, with HLA associations seemingly driven largely by CMV exposure. Linkage disequilibrium might explain the correlated functional status among segregating V segments, but an unknown experimental factor could not be ruled out. The classifier was reported to diagnose cytomegalovirus status with high specificity and sensitivity in both the original and validation cohorts. A later genetic analysis associated a missense DCLRE1C variant with V-gene and J-gene trimming of TCR beta chains, and an independent cohort replicated the association. A few of the identified cytomegalovirus-associated TCR beta chains were confirmed in vitro to be specific for cytomegalovirus antigens. The cohort was sequenced for TCR beta chains only, and without alpha or paired-chain data the features that could be detected were limited. The sequencing pipeline was judged likely to have produced a cluster of highly shared sequence variants as a technical artifact. Most TCR sequences were seen in very few donors, while some public TCRs were found in many individuals. It was suggested by the authors that the approach could potentially be generalized to other disease states and immunological phenotypes. Compared with the approximately 670-donor mean, donors in an Asian-associated ancestry cluster had fewer N-insertions in productive TCRs, according to a later genetic analysis. The 87-base-pair reads could not distinguish some IMGT-functional V segments, including TRBV6-2 and TRBV6-3, so those segments were excluded. The only immune exposure information available for the cohort was CMV serostatus. A later analysis reported that several top co-occurrence clusters appeared linked to parvovirus B19, influenza, CMV and Epstein-Barr virus. When HLA alleles, especially DR and DQ, strongly co-occurred, attributing TCR associations to individual alleles was difficult. The earlier analysis of about 600 of the donors excluded approximately 15 rarely observed V segments, including chromosome 9 orphons, because counts were too low. In a later analysis, TCR association rates were found to vary across HLA loci, with the most associated TCRs seen for DRB1 alleles and the fewest for HLA-C alleles. The study listed 150 to 200 TCR beta chains as associated with cytomegalovirus. Presence/absence analyses assumed roughly uniform sequencing depth across donors, an assumption that may not hold. A later analysis found that HLA-associated TCR beta chains were more clonally expanded and had lower generation probabilities than equally common non-associated chains. Broadly in line with IMGT annotations, most TCR beta V segments showed up in productive rearrangements about 87% or about 30% of the time in an earlier analysis of under 700 of the donors. A later analysis associated around 16,000 TCR beta sequences with specific HLA alleles at a false discovery rate of 0.05. Because HLA typing was unavailable for some donors at each locus, only the typed subset was used in association tests. A further reported finding was that TCR beta sequences accurately predicted the HLA-A and HLA-B alleles for most subjects in the first cohort.

The cohort comprised under 700 healthy bone marrow donors. At the time of sampling, all cohort members were nominally healthy, though unrecorded immune exposures were likely present. The donor was CMV seronegative and belonged to the group of several hundred seronegative cohort members. Every donor gave a peripheral blood sample, and the peripheral blood mononuclear cells from that sample were used for TCR beta sequencing. The Qiagen DNeasy Blood Extraction Kit was used to extract genomic DNA from the blood cell samples. Spanning cysteine to phenylalanine, the CDR3 consists of 14 amino acids. The CDR3 DNA has 42 bases and is translated from base 1. V and J are truncated by 1 base and 2 bases respectively, leaving an intervening sequence of 9 bases. CDR1 SGHTA and CDR2 FQGNSA were looked up in the germline V gene.

Sequenced sample: PBMCs. This sequence was found in a man over 45 in good health and CMV-seronegative. In this chain, TRBV7-2 is recombined with TRBJ2-7; tentative D gene TRBD2, with 5 bases matching. The base sequence is TGTGCCAGCAGCTTAGAGGCGGGCCCCTACGAGCAGTACTTC. Its translation is CASSLEAGPYEQYF.